This T cell receptor (beta chain) was recovered during a study of blood T cells in healthy people across ages. Regarding the study as a whole: Older individuals had lower TCR beta diversity per million T cells (the decline was roughly linear).

Donors each provided about 10 milliliters of peripheral blood. The table lists this clonotype with a few counts. Its specificity is unknown. CDR1 MNHEY and CDR2 SVGEGT come from the germline V gene. The CDR3 is 14 residues long. Between the trimmed V and J ends, which lost 0 bases and 4 bases, there was a span of 7 bases. Primers used in a second PCR of about 6 to 11 cycles were a sample-barcoded 5' primer and a J-beta primer mix. One entry per CDR3 protein, called by TCRdb with MiXCR from the 5' RACE reads. Counted here are approximately 730,000 distinct CDR3 sequences, roughly two fifths occurring once; the ten biggest clones make up around 20%.

The gene calls are TRBV6-2 or TRBV6-3 and TRBJ2-1; D call uncertain. Sample: blood. The TCR sequence derives from a woman in her sixties or seventies in good health. Here the CDR3 reads CASSYSWGYNEQFF. CDR3 DNA: TGTGCCAGCAGTTACTCATGGGGATACAATGAGCAGTTCTTC.